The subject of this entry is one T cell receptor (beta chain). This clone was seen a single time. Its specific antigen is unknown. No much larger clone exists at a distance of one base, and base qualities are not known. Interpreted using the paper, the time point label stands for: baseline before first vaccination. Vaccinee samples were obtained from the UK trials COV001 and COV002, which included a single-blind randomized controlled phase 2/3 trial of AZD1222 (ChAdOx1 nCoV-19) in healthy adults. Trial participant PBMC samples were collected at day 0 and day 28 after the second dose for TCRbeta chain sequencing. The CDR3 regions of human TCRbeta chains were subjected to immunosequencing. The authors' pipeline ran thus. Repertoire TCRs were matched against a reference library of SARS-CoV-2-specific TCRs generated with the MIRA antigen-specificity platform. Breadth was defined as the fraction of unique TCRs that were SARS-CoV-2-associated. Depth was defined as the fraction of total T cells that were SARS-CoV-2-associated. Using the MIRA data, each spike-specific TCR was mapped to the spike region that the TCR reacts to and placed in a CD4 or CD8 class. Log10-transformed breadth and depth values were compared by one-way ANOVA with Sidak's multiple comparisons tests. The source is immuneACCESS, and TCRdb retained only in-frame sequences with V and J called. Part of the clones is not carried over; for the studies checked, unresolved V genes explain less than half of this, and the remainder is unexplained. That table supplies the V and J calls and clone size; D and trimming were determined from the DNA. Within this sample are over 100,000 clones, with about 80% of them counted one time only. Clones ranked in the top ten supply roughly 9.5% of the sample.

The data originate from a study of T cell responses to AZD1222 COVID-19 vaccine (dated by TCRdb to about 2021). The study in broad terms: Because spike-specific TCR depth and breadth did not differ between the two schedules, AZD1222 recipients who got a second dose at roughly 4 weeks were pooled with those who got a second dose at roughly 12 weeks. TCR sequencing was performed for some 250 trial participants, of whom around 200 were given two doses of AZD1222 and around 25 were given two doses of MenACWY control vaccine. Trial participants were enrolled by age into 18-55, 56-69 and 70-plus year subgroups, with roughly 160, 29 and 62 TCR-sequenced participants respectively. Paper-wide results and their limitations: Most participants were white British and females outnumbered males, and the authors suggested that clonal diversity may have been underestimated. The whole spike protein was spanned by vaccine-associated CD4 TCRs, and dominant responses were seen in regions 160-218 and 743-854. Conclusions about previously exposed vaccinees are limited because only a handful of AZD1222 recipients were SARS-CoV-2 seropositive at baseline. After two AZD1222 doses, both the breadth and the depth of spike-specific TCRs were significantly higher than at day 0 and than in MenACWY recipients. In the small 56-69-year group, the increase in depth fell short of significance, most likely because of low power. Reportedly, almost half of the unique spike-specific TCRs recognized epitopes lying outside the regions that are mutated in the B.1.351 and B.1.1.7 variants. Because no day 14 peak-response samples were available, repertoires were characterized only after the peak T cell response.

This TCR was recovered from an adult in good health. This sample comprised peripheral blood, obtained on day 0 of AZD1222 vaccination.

The DNA is as follows: TGTGCCAGCAGCCAAGAATACAGGGCAGAGACCCAGTACTTC. Its translation reads: CASSQEYRAETQYF. Here the chain combines TRBV3-1 (or the pseudogene TRBV3-2) and TRBJ2-5; 6 matching bases give a weak D call of TRBD1. There are 14 amino acids in the CDR3, from cysteine to phenylalanine inclusive. Of all the DNA, just the CDR3 is kept, 42 bases in frame from base 1. The germline ends are 9 bases apart after V is trimmed by 0 bases and J by 4 bases. CDR1 and CDR2 were assigned from the germline V gene (reference sequence) as LGHDT and YNNKEL.